A selection of T cell receptor beta chains follows, all from one sample in a study of CD8 T cells in Susac syndrome. TCRdb reprocessed the immunoSEQ multiplex PCR reads with MiXCR, giving one entry per CDR3 protein. The repertoire includes 150,000 to 200,000 distinct CDR3 sequences, about 94% of them detected once, and approximately 0.098% sits in the top ten. The sequencing input was CD4+ T cells from PBMCs. All receptors come from a human donor in good health. Each CDR3 is given with its conserved first and last residue. The D gene is left open where the match is weak. Some rows have no size entry. The others give once, few or many, or a class for an expanded clone.

v_call,cdr3_length,d_call,clone_size,j_call,cdr3_aa,cdr3_nt
TRBV29-1,14,-,-,TRBJ2-1,CSVGTNDLDNEQFF,TGCAGCGTTGGGACAAACGACCTGGACAATGAGCAGTTCTTC
TRBV27,15,-,-,TRBJ2-5,CASSPMQGGQETQYF,TGTGCCAGCAGTCCGATGCAGGGTGGGCAAGAGACCCAGTACTTC
TRBV5-4,15,TRBD2,once,TRBJ2-7,CASSSLAGASHEQYF,TGTGCCAGCAGCTCCCTAGCGGGAGCAAGCCACGAGCAGTACTTC
TRBV20-1,13,-,-,TRBJ1-4,CSAAREDVEKLFF,TGCAGTGCTGCAAGGGAAGACGTGGAAAAACTGTTTTTT
TRBV30,13,-,-,TRBJ2-1,CALGRSSYNEQFF,TGTGCCTTGGGGAGGTCGTCCTACAATGAGCAGTTCTTC
TRBV28,13,TRBD1,-,TRBJ2-5,CASRVTGVETQYF,TGTGCCAGCAGAGTCACAGGGGTAGAGACCCAGTACTTC
TRBV20-1,14,-,-,TRBJ2-7,CSASGGGLHYEQYF,TGCAGTGCTAGTGGGGGGGGGCTCCACTACGAGCAGTACTTC
TRBV20-1,9,-,-,TRBJ2-7,CSVLPEQYF,TGCAGTGTTCTCCCGGAGCAGTACTTC
TRBV3-1,14,-,-,TRBJ2-2,CASSQSSGVGELFF,TGTGCCAGCAGCCAATCGTCGGGGGTCGGGGAGCTGTTTTTT
TRBV9,17,-,-,TRBJ2-7,CASSVGDIRESPYEQYF,TGTGCCAGCAGCGTAGGGGACATCCGGGAATCCCCCTACGAGCAGTACTTC
TRBV20-1,11,-,once,TRBJ2-7,CSEEGPGKQYF,TGCAGTGAGGAAGGGCCTGGAAAGCAGTACTTC
TRBV7-7,11,-,-,TRBJ2-3,CAAGEGDTQYF,TGTGCCGCCGGAGAGGGAGATACGCAGTATTTT
TRBV30,14,-,once,TRBJ2-2,CAWRGVTSTGELFF,TGTGCCTGGAGAGGGGTCACAAGCACCGGGGAGCTGTTTTTT
TRBV20-1,14,TRBD2,-,TRBJ2-1,CSASRAGGYNEQFF,TGCAGTGCTAGTCGGGCGGGGGGCTACAATGAGCAGTTCTTC
TRBV5-1,15,-,-,TRBJ1-3,CASSTSRGTGNTIYF,TGCGCCAGCAGCACCTCCAGGGGTACAGGAAACACCATATATTTT
TRBV30,13,TRBD1,-,TRBJ1-4,CAWSRTGGEKLFF,TGTGCCTGGAGTCGGACAGGGGGAGAAAAACTGTTTTTT
TRBV20-1,14,-,-,TRBJ2-2,CSASRGTYTGELFF,TGCAGTGCTAGCCGCGGGACGTACACCGGGGAGCTGTTTTTT
TRBV6-1,14,-,-,TRBJ2-1,CASAVIITNNEQFF,TGTGCCAGCGCTGTGATTATAACGAACAATGAGCAGTTCTTC